Ten or more counts support the clone carrying this T cell receptor beta chain. There were TCR beta CDR3 regions amplified from RNA transcripts. Researchers ran a first-round RT-PCR on the TCR CDR3 using the HTBI primer set. TCRdb re-called the multiplex PCR reads through MiXCR, storing one row per CDR3 protein. The sample contains approximately 600,000 distinct CDR3 sequences, roughly 15% of which appear only once. These data originate in a study of T cells in Graves' hyperthyroidism and ophthalmopathy. The CDR3 consists of 13 residues. The V end lost 8 bases, the J end lost 3 bases, and 11 bases lay between the germline ends. Germline V gene data show CDR1 as MDHEN and CDR2 as SYDVKM.

The TCR was taken from a woman in her 30s with Graves' hyperthyroidism. This chain uses TRBV28 with TRBJ2-1; no clear D. Sequencing was carried out using blood. CDR3 coding DNA: TGTGCCAGCGACGGTGGCAGCTACAATGAGCAGTTCTTC. It is translated as CASDGGSYNEQFF.